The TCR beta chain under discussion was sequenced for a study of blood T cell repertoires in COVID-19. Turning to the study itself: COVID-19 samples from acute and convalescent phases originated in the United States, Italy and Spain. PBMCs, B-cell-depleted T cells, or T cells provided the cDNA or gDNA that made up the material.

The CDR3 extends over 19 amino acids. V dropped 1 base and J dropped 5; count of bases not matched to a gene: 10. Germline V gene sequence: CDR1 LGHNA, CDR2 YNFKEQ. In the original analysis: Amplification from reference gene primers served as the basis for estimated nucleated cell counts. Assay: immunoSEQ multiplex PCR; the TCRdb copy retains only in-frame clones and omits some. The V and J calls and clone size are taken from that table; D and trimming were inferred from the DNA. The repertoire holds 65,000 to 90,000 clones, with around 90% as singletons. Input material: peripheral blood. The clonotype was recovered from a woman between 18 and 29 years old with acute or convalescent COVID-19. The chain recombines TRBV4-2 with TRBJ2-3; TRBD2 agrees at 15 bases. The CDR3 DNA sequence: TGTGCCAGCAGCCAAGTATCTGGACTAGCGGGGGGGCGTAGAGATACGCAGTATTTT. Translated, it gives CASSQVSGLAGGRRDTQYF.